This T cell receptor beta chain was recorded in a study of T cell responses to AZD1222 COVID-19 vaccine. Here immunoSEQ multiplex PCR was the method, and the copy in TCRdb shows in-frame clones only, minus some. The table has around 130,000 clones, 94% seen once. Whole-study results and caveats: It should be noted that donors were predominantly white British and more often female, and clonal diversity was possibly underestimated. The breadth and depth of Spike-specific TCRs increased once two AZD1222 doses had been given.

Germline lookup yields CDR1 SGHDT and CDR2 YYEEEE. The CDR3 has 13 amino acids. Of note for this clone: The antigen remains undetermined.

The input for sequencing was peripheral blood, taken on day 0 of AZD1222 vaccination. The rearrangement links TRBV5-6 to TRBJ1-1; D not resolved. The clonotype comes from an adult in good health. Written as DNA, the CDR3 is TGTCAGGTCAGAGCTTGGGGTAGTACTGAAGCTTTCTTT. It encodes CQVRAWGSTEAFF. Supplemented by reference TRBV5-6 and TRBJ1-1, the full variable domain reads DAGVTQSPTHLIKTRGQQVTLRCSPKSGHDTVSWYQQALGQGPQFIFQYYEEEERQRGNFPDRFSGHQFPNYSSELNVNALLLGDSALYLCQVRAWGSTEAFFGQGTRLTVV.